This T cell receptor (beta chain) was identified in a study of T cells in Graves' hyperthyroidism and ophthalmopathy. Study conclusions and caveats: Ophthalmopathy, as predicted by the model, came a median about seven months after the prediction. Most clonotypes that expanded in the thyroid above 0.001 also showed up in blood.

Extraction of PBMCs used 8 to 10 ml of fresh peripheral blood. TCR beta CDR3 sequences were amplified from RNA transcripts. The primer set for the first-round RT-PCR of the TCR CDR3 was HTBI. Using its own MiXCR run on the multiplex PCR reads, TCRdb lists one record per CDR3 protein. The table has roughly 380,000 distinct CDR3 sequences, about 13% seen once. Concerning this clonotype: Its antigen is still unknown.

Deletions cut 6 bases from V and 10 bases from J, with 16 bases between. The CDR3 has 12 amino acids. Germline V gene data show CDR1 as SGHKS and CDR2 as YYEKEE (reference sequence). Source material: blood. The chain is built from TRBV5-5 and TRBJ1-1, with D possibly TRBD1 on 6 matching bases. This receptor was obtained from a woman younger than 35 with Graves' hyperthyroidism. The CDR3 is CASNNARDIAFF. The CDR3 DNA is TGTGCCAGCAATAATGCTCGGGACATAGCTTTCTTT.